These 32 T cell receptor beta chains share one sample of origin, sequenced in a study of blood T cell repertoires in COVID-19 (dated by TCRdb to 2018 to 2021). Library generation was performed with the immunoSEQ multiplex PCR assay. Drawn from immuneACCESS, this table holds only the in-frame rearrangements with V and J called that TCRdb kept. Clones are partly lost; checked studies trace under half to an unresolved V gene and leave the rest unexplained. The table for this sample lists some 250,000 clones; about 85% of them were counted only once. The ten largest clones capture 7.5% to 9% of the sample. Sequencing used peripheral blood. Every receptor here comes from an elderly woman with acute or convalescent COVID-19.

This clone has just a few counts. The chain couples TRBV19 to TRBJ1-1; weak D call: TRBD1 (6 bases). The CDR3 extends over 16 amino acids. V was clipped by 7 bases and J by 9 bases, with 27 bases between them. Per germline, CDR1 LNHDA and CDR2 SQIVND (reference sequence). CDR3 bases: TGTGCCAGTATTTCGGGACAAGATGAAACCTGGGGCCAAGCTTTCTTT. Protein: CASISGQDETWGQAFF.

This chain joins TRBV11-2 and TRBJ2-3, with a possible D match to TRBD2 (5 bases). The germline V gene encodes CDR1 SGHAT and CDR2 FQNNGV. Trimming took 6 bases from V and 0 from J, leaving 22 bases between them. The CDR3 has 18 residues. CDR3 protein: CASSKAGGADLSTDTQYF. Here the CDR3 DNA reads TGTGCCAGCAGTAAGGCGGGCGGAGCGGACTTAAGCACAGATACGCAGTATTTT.

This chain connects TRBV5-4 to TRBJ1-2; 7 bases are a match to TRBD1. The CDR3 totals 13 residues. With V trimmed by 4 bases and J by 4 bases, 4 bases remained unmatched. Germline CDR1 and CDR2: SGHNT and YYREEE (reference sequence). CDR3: CASSRDRVYGYTF. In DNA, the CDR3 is TGTGCCAGCAGCCGCGACAGGGTCTATGGCTACACCTTC.

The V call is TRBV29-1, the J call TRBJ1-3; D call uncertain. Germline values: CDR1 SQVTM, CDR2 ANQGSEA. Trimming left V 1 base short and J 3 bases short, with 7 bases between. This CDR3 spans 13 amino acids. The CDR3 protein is CSVEGAVGNTIYF. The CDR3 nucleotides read TGCAGCGTTGAAGGAGCGGTTGGAAACACCATATATTTT.

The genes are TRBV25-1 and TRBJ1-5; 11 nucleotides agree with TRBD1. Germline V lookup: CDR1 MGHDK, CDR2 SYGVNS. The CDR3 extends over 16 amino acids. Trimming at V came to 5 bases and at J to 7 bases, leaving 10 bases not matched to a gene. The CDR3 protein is CASSPRDRGSQQPQHF. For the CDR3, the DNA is TGTGCCAGCAGTCCCCGGGACAGGGGGTCCCAGCAGCCCCAGCATTTT.

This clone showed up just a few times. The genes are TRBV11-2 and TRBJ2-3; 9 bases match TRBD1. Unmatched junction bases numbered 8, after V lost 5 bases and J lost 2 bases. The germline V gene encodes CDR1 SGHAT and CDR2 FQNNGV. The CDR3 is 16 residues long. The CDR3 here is CASSVRTGAHTDTQYF. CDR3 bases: TGTGCCAGCAGCGTTCGGACAGGGGCGCACACAGATACGCAGTATTTT.

This CDR3 reads CASSLAEPTDTQYF. CDR3 bases: TGCGCCAGCAGTCTAGCGGAGCCCACAGATACGCAGTATTTT. The chain links TRBV5-1 to TRBJ2-3; 7 bases fit TRBD2. Germline V gene sequence: CDR1 SGHRS, CDR2 YFSETQ. Trimming removed 5 bases from V and 2 bases from J; junction bases left unmatched: 5. The CDR3 contains 14 residues.

The CDR3 DNA follows: TGTGCCAGTAGTATCTGGGGAGGGGACACCGAGCAGTACTTC. Amino acids: CASSIWGGDTEQYF. The chain uses TRBV19 and TRBJ2-7; possibly TRBD2 for D (7 bases). V lost 3 bases and J 6 bases, leaving 15 bases between the germline ends. This CDR3 has 14 amino acids. Germline CDR1 LNHDA, CDR2 SQIVND (reference sequence).

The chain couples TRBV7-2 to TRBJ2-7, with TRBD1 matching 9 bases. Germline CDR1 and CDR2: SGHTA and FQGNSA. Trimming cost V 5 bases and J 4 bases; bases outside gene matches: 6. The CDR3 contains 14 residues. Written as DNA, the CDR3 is TGTGCCAGCAGCCACCGGGACAGGGTTTACGAGCAGTACTTC. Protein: CASSHRDRVYEQYF.

CDR3 in amino acids: CASSAEGRGGDDSPLHF. As DNA, the CDR3 is TGCGCCAGCAGCGCGGAGGGGAGAGGAGGGGACGATTCACCCCTCCACTTT. The V and J genes are TRBV5-1 and TRBJ1-6, with D possibly being TRBD1 (5 bases). Trimming stripped 4 bases from V and 8 bases from J, with 22 bases between. The CDR3 consists of 17 residues. Germline loops: CDR1 SGHRS, CDR2 YFSETQ.

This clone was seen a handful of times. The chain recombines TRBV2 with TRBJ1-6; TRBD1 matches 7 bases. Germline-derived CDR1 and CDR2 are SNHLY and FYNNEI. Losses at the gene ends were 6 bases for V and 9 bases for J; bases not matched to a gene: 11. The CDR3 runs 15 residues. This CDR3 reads CASSQQGSGGSPLHF. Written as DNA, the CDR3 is TGTGCCAGCAGCCAACAGGGGTCTGGTGGTTCACCCCTCCACTTT.

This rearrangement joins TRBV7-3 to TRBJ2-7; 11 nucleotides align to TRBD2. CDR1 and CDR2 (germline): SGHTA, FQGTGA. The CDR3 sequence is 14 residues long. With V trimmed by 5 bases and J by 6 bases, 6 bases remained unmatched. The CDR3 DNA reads TGTGCCAGCAGCCCTATAGCGGGAGGGACCGAGCAGTACTTC. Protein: CASSPIAGGTEQYF.

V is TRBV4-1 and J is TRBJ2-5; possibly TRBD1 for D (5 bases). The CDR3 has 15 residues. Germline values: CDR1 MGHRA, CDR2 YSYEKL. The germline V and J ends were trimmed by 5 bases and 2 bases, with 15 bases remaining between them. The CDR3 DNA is TGCGCCAGCAGCTTAAGGGGTGATATGCAAGAGACCCAGTACTTC. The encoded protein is CASSLRGDMQETQYF.

The CDR3 nucleotides read TGTGCCAGTAGAACCCCAGGGGGTGCAACTAATGAAAAACTGTTTTTT. Translation gives CASRTPGGATNEKLFF. The chain carries TRBV19 and TRBJ1-4; 7 bases are shared with TRBD1. Trimming took 6 bases from V and 0 from J; bases not matched to a gene: 7. The CDR3 totals 16 residues. Germline loops: CDR1 LNHDA, CDR2 SQIVND (reference sequence).

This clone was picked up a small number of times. The chain's CDR3 is CASSFDPGRIYGYTF. In DNA, the CDR3 is TGTGCCAGCAGCTTTGATCCCGGCAGGATCTATGGCTACACCTTC. The chain combines TRBV5-8 with TRBJ1-2; no reliable D call. The CDR3 has 15 residues. The V and J ends lost 2 bases and 4 bases respectively, with 15 bases between them. Germline V gene sequence: CDR1 SGHTS, CDR2 YDEGEE.

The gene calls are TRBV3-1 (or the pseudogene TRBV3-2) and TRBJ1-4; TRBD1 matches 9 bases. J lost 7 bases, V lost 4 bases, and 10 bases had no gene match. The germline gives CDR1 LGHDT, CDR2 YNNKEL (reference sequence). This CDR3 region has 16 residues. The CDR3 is CASSRGYRGQSEKLFF. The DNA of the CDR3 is TGTGCCAGCAGCCGAGGGTACAGGGGGCAAAGTGAAAAACTGTTTTTT.

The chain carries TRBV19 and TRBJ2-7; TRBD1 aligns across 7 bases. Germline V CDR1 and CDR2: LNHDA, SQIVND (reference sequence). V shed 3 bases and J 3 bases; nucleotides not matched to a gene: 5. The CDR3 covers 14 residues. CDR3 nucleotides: TGTGCCAGTAGTATGGTGGGACAGAACTACGAGCAGTACTTC. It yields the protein CASSMVGQNYEQYF.

The CDR3 reads CASSSPGQIWNEQFF. CDR3 DNA: TGTGCCAGCAGCTCTCCGGGACAGATATGGAATGAGCAGTTCTTC. This rearrangement joins TRBV7-8 to TRBJ2-1, with 7 positions matching TRBD1. V was pared by 4 bases and J by 7 bases, with 10 bases of the junction left unmatched. Germline CDR1 is SGHVS and CDR2 is FQNEAQ. This CDR3 spans 15 amino acids.

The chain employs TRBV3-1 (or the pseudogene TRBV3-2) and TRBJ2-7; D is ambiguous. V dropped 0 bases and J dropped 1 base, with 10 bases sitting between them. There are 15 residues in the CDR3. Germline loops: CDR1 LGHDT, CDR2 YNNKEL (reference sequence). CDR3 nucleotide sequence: TGTGCCAGCAGCCAAGAACAGATGCATTCCTACGAGCAGTACTTC. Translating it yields CASSQEQMHSYEQYF.

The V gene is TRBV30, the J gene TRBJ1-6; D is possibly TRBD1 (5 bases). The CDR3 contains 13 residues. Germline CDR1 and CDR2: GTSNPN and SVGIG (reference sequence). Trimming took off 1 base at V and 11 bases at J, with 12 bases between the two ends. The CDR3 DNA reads TGTGCCTGGAGTGGACAGTCAGGGACACCCCTCCACTTT. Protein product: CAWSGQSGTPLHF.

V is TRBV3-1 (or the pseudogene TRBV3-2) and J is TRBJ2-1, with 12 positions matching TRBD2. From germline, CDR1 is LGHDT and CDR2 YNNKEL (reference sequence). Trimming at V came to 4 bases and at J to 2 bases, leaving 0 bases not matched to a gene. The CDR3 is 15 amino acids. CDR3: CASSPSGGAYNEQFF. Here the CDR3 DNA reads TGTGCCAGCAGCCCTAGCGGGGGGGCCTACAATGAGCAGTTCTTC.

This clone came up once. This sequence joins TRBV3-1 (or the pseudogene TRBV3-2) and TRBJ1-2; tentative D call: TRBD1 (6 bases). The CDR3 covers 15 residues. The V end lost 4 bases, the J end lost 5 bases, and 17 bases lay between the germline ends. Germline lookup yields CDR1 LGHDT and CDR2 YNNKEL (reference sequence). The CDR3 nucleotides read TGTGCCAGCAGCCCACGGGACACAGGATCGTATGGCTACACCTTC. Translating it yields CASSPRDTGSYGYTF.

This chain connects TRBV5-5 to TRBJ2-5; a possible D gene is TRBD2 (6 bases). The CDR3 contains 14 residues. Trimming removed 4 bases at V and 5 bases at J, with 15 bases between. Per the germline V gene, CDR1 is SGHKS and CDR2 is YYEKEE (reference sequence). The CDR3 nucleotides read TGTGCCAGCAGCCGACCACTAGCCCAGGAGACCCAGTACTTC. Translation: CASSRPLAQETQYF.

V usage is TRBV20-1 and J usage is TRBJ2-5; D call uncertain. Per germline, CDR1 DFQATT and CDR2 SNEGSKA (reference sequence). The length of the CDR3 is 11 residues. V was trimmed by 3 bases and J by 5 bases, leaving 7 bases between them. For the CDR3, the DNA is TGCAGTGCTAGTCAGGTGGAGACCCAGTACTTC. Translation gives CSASQVETQYF.

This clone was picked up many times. CDR3 nucleotides: TGTGCCAGCAGCGCGGGAATTAGCAATCAGCCCCAGCATTTT. Protein sequence: CASSAGISNQPQHF. This sequence joins TRBV5-4 and TRBJ1-5; D unclear. V was clipped by 4 bases and J by 0 bases, with 8 bases between them. Looked up from germline, CDR1 is SGHNT and CDR2 is YYREEE (reference sequence). CDR3 length: 14 residues.

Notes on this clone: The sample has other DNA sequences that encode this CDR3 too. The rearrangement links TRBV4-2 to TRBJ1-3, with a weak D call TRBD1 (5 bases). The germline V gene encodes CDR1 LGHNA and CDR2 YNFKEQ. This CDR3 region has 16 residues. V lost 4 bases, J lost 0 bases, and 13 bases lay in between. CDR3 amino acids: CASSRQGQDSGNTIYF. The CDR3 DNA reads TGTGCCAGCAGCCGACAAGGACAAGACTCTGGAAACACCATATATTTT.

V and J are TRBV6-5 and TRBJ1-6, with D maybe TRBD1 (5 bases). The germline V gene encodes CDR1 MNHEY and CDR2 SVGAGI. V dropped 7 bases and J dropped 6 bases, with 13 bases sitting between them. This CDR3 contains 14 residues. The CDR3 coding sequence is TGTGCCAGCAACGAGTTCAGGGTTAATTCACCCCTCCACTTT. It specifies CASNEFRVNSPLHF.

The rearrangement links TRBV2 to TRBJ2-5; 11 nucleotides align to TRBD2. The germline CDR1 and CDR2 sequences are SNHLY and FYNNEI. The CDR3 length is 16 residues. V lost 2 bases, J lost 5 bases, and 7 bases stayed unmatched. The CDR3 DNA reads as TGTGCCAGCAGTGAAAGAGTAGCGGGGGGGCGGGAGACCCAGTACTTC. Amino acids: CASSERVAGGRETQYF.

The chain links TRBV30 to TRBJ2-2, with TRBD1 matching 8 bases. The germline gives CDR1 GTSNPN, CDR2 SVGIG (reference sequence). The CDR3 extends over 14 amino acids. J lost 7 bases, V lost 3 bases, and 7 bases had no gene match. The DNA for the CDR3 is TGTGCCTGGAGCGCAGGACAGGGAAACGGGGAGCTGTTTTTT. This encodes CAWSAGQGNGELFF.

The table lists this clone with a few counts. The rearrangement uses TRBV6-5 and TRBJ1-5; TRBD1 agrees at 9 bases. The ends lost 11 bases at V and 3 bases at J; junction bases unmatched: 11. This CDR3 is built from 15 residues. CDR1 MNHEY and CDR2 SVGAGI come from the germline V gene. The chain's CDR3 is CASGTGSRVNQPQHF. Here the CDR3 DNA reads TGTGCCTCCGGGACAGGGAGTAGGGTCAATCAGCCCCAGCATTTT.

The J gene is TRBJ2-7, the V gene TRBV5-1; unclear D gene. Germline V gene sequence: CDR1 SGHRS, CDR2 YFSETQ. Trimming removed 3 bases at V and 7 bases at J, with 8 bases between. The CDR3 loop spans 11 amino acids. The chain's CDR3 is CASSSAWEQYF. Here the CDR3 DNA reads TGCGCCAGCAGCTCCGCGTGGGAGCAGTACTTC.

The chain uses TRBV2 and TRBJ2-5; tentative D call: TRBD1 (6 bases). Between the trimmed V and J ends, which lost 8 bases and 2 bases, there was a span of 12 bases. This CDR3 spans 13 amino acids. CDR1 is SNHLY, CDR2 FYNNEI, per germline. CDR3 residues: CASEQGLQETQYF. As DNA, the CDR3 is TGTGCCAGCGAACAGGGCCTACAAGAGACCCAGTACTTC.